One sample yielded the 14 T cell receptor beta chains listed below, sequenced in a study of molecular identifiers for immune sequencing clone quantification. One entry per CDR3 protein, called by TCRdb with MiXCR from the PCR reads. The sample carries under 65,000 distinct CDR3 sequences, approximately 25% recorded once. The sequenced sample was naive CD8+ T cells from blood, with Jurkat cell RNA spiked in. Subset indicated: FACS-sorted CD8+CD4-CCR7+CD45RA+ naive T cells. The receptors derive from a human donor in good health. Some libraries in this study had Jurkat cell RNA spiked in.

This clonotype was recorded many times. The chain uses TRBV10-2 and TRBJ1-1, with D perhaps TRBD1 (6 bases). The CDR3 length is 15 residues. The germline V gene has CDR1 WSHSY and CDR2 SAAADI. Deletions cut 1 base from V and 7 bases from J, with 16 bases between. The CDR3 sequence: CASSEFRTAVGEAFF. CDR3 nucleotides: TGCGCCAGCAGTGAGTTTAGGACAGCTGTGGGTGAAGCTTTCTTT.

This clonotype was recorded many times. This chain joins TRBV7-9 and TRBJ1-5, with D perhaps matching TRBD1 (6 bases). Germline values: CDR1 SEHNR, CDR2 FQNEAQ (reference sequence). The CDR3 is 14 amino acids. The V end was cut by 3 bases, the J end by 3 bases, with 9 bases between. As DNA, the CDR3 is TGTGCCAGCAGCTTGGACAGCCTCAATCAGCCCCAGCATTTT. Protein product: CASSLDSLNQPQHF.

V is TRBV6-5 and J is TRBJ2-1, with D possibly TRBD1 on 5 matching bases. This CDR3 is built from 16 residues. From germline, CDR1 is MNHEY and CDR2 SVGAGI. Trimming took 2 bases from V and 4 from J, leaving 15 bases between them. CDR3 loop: CASSYRAGDRYNEQFF. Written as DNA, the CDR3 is TGTGCCAGCAGTTACCGGGCAGGAGACAGATACAATGAGCAGTTCTTC.

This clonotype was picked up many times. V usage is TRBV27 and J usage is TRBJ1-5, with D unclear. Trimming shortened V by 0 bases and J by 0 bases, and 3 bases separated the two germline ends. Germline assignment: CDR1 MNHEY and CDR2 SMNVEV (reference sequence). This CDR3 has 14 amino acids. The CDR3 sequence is CASSLSGSNQPQHF. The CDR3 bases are TGTGCCAGCAGTTTATCCGGTAGCAATCAGCCCCAGCATTTT.

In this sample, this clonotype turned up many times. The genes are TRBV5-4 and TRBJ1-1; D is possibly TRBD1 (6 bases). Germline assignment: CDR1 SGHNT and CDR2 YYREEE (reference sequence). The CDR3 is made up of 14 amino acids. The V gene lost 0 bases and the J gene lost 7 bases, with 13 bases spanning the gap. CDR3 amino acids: CASSLAEGVNEAFF. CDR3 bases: TGTGCCAGCAGCTTGGCCGAGGGGGTGAATGAAGCTTTCTTT.

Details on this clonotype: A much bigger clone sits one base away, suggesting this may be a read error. Here the CDR3 DNA reads TGTGCCAGCAGTTCCCCCGGACAGTACGATAGCAATCCGCCCCAGCATTTT. Its protein is CASSSPGQYDSNPPQHF. This chain joins TRBV28 and TRBJ1-5; tentative D call: TRBD1 (6 bases). The CDR3 is made up of 17 amino acids. From germline, CDR1 is MDHEN and CDR2 SYDVKM.

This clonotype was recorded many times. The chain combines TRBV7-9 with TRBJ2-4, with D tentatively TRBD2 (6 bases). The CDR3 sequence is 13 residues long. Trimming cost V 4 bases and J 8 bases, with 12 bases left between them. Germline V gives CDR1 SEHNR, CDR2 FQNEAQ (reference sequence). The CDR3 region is CASSSTRGYIQYF. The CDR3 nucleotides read TGTGCCAGCAGCTCAACACGGGGGTACATTCAGTACTTC.

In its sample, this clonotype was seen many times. The CDR3 region has the DNA TGTGCCAGCAGCGACCGGGACAGGAGATATCAGCCCCAGCATTTT. It encodes CASSDRDRRYQPQHF. This sequence joins TRBV12-3 or TRBV12-4 and TRBJ1-5, with 8 bases fitting TRBD1. This CDR3 is built from 15 residues. V trimming: 6 bases; J trimming: 5 bases; junction bases outside the gene matches: 9.

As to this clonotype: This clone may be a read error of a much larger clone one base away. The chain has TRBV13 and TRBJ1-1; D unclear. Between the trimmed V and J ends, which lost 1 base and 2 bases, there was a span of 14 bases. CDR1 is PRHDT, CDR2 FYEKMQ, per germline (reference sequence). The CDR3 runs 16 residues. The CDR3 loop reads CASSLERGTANTEAFF. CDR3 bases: TGTGCCAGCAGCTTAGAAAGAGGCACAGCCAACACTGAAGCTTTCTTT.

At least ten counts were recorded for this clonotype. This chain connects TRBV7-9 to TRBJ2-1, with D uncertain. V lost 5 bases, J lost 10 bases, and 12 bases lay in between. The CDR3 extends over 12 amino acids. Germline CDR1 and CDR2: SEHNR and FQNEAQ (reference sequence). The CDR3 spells CASSLTFWEQFF. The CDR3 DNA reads TGTGCCAGCAGCCTCACTTTCTGGGAGCAGTTCTTC.

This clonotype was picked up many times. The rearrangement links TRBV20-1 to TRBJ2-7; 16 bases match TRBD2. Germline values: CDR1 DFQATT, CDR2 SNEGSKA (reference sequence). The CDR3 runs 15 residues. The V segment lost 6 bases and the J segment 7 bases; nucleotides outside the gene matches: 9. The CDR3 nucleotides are TGCAGTGCAAAGGGACTAGCGGGGGGGTTTAGGGAGCAGTACTTC. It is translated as CSAKGLAGGFREQYF.

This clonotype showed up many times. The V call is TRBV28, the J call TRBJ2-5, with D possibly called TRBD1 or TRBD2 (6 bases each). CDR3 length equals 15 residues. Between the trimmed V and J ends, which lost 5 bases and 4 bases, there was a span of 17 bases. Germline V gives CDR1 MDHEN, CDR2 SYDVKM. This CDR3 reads CASSGGQGRPETQYF. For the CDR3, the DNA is TGTGCCAGCAGTGGGGGGCAGGGGCGCCCAGAGACCCAGTACTTC.

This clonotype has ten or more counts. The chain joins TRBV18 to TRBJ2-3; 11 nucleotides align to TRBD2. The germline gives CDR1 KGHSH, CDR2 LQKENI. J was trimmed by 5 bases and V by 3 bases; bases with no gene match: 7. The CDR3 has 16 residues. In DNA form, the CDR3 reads TGTGCCAGCTCACCGACTAGCGGGATGGAGGTAGATACGCAGTATTTT. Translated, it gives CASSPTSGMEVDTQYF.

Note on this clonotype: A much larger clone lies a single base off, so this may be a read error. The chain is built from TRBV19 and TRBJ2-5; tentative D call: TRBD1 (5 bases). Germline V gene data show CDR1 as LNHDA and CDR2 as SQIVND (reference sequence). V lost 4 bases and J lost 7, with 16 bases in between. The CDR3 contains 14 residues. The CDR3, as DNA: TGTGCCAGTAGTACCACTCAGGGATCTGGGACCCAGTACTTC. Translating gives CASSTTQGSGTQYF.